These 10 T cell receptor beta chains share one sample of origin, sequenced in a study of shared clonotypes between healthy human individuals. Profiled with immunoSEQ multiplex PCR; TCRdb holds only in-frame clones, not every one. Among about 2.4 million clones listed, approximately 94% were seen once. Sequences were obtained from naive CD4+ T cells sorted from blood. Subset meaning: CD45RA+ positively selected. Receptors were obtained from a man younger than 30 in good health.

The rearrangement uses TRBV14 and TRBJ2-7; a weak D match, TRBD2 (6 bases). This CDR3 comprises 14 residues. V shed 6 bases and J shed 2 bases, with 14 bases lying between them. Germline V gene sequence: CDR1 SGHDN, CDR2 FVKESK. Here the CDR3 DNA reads TGTGCCAGCAGTTGGGGGGACGGCCCCTACGAGCAGTACTTC. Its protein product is CASSWGDGPYEQYF. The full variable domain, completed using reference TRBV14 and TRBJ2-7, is EAGVTQFPSHSVIEKGQTVTLRCDPISGHDNLYWYRRVMGKEIKFLLHFVKESKQDESGMPNNRFLAERTGGTYSTLKVQPAELEDSGVYFCASSWGDGPYEQYFGPGTRLTVT.

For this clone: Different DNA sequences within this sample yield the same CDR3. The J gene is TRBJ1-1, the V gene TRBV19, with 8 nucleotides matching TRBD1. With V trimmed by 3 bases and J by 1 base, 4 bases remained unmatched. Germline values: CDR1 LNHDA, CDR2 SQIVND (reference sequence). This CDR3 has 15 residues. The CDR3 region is CASSILQGGNTEAFF. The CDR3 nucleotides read TGTGCCAGTAGTATCCTACAGGGGGGGAACACTGAAGCTTTCTTT.

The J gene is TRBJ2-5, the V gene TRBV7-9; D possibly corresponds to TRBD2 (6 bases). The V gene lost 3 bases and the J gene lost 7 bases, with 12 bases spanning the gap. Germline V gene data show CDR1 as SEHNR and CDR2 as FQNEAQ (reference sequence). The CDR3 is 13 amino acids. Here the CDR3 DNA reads TGTGCCAGCAGCTTCGGCGGGGTGGGGACCCAGTACTTC. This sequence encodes CASSFGGVGTQYF.

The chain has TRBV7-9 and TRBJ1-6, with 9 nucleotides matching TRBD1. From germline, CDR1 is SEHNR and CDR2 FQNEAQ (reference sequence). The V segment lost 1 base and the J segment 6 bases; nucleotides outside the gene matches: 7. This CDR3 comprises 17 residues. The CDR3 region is CASSLGVGTGTNSPLHF. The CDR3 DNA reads TGTGCCAGCAGCTTAGGGGTAGGGACAGGGACTAATTCACCCCTCCACTTT. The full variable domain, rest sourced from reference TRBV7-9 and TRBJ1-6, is DTGVSQNPRHKITKRGQNVTFRCDPISEHNRLYWYRQTLGQGPEFLTYFQNEAQLEKSRLLSDRFSAERPKGSFSTLEIQRTEQGDSAMYLCASSLGVGTGTNSPLHFGNGTRLTVT.

CDR3: CASSAQTGEAFF. DNA of the CDR3: TGTGCCAGCAGCGCCCAGACCGGGGAAGCTTTCTTT. This rearrangement joins TRBV5-4 to TRBJ1-1, with D unresolved. This CDR3 spans 12 amino acids. V gave up 4 bases and J gave up 8 bases, with 12 bases separating them. The germline V gene encodes CDR1 SGHNT and CDR2 YYREEE (reference sequence).

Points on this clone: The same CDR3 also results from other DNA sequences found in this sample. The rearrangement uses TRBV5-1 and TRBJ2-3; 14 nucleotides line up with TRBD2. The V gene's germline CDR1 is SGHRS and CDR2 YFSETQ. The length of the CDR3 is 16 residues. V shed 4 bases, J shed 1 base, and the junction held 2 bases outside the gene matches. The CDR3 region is CASSPGLAGGTDTQYF. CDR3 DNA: TGCGCCAGCAGCCCGGGACTAGCGGGGGGCACAGATACGCAGTATTTT.

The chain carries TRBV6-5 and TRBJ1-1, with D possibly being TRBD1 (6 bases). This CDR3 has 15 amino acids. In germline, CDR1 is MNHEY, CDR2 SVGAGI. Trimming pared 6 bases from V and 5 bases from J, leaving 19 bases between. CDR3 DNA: TGTGCCAGCAGGCCGCCGGGAAGGGGGAGGACTGAAGCTTTCTTT. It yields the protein CASRPPGRGRTEAFF.

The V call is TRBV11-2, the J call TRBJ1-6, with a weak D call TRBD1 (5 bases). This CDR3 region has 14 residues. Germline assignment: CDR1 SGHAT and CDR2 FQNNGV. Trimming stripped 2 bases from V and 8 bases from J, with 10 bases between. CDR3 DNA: TGTGCCAGCAGCTTATCCATGGGGGATTCACCCCTCCACTTT. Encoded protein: CASSLSMGDSPLHF.

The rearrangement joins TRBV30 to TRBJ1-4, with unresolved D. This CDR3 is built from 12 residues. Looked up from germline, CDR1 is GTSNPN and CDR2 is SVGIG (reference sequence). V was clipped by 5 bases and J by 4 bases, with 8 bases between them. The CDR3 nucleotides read TGTGCCTGGGGGCGTTTTAATGAAAAACTGTTTTTT. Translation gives CAWGRFNEKLFF.

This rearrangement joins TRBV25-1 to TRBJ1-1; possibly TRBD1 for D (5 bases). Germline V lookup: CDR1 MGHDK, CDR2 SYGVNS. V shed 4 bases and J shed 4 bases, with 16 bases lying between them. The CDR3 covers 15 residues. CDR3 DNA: TGTGCCAGCAGTGCAACACCCCTTCAGGGCACTGAAGCTTTCTTT. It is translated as CASSATPLQGTEAFF.